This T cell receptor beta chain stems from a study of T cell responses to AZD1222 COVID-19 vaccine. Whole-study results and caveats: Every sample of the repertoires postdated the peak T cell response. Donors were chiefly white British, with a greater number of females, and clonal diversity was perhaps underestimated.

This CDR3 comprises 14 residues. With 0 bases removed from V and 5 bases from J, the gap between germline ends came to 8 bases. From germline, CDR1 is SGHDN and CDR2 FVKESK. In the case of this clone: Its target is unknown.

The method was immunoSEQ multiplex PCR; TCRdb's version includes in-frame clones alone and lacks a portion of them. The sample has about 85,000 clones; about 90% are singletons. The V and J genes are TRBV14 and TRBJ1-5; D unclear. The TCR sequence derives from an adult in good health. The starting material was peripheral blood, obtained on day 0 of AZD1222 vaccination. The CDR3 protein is CASSQDKPDQPQHF. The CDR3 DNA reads TGTGCCAGCAGCCAAGATAAACCCGATCAGCCCCAGCATTTT.